These 17 T cell receptor beta chains originate from one sample sequenced in a study of OX40 agonist ivuxolimab in advanced cancers. The assay was immunoSEQ multiplex PCR, and TCRdb's table has in-frame clones only and misses some. The table records around 67,000 clones, roughly 80% of them present only once. The specimen was CD4+ or CD8+ T cells sorted from blood, collected in a trial of the OX40 agonist ivuxolimab. These receptors were collected from an adult with an advanced solid tumor such as melanoma, head and neck, liver or kidney cancer.

V usage is TRBV27 and J usage is TRBJ1-2; tentatively, D is TRBD1 (5 bases). The germline gives CDR1 MNHEY, CDR2 SMNVEV (reference sequence). CDR3 length: 13 amino acids. V was pared by 2 bases and J by 3 bases, with 7 bases between. CDR3 DNA sequence: TGTGCCAGCAGTTTAAGAGGGGACTATGGCTACACCTTC. Its translation is CASSLRGDYGYTF.

This clone was found once. The CDR3 DNA is TGTGCCAGCAGTGAAGCCCTTGAAGCTTTCTTT. As protein: CASSEALEAFF. This sequence joins TRBV2 and TRBJ1-1, with unresolved D. Germline V gene sequence: CDR1 SNHLY, CDR2 FYNNEI. The length of the CDR3 is 11 residues. V lost 0 bases, J lost 7 bases, and 3 bases lay in between.

This chain joins TRBV7-8 and TRBJ2-7, with D possibly matching TRBD2 (5 bases). The CDR3 spans 15 residues. V shed 1 base and J shed 3 bases, with 13 bases lying between them. In germline, CDR1 is SGHVS, CDR2 FQNEAQ. In DNA form, the CDR3 reads TGTGCCAGCAGCTTAGGGATATCGCGGGTCTACGAGCAGTACTTC. Translation: CASSLGISRVYEQYF. The full variable domain, in which reference TRBV7-8 and TRBJ2-7 provide the parts outside the CDR3, is GAGVSQSPRYKVAKRGQDVALRCDPISGHVSLFWYQQALGQGPEFLTYFQNEAQLDKSGLPSDRFFAERPEGSVSTLKIQRTQQEDSAVYLCASSLGISRVYEQYFGPGTRLTVT.

This chain links TRBV20-1 with TRBJ1-1; unclear D gene. The length of the CDR3 is 11 residues. Trimming left V 7 bases short and J 4 bases short, with 10 bases between. The V gene's germline CDR1 is DFQATT and CDR2 SNEGSKA (reference sequence). CDR3 amino acids: CSVRRVTEAFF. In nucleotides, the CDR3 is TGCAGTGTTCGTAGGGTCACTGAAGCTTTCTTT.

In its sample, this clone was seen many times. The J gene is TRBJ2-7, the V gene TRBV7-2; D might be TRBD1 (6 bases). The CDR3 consists of 13 residues. With 7 bases removed from V and 5 bases from J, the gap between germline ends came to 15 bases. The germline V gene has CDR1 SGHTA and CDR2 FQGNSA. Here the CDR3 reads CASTTTGNHEQYF. The CDR3 DNA follows: TGTGCCAGCACCACCACAGGGAATCACGAGCAGTACTTC.

V usage is TRBV2 and J usage is TRBJ2-1; tentative D call: TRBD2 (5 bases). V dropped 5 bases and J dropped 7 bases, with 15 bases sitting between them. Germline-derived CDR1 and CDR2 are SNHLY and FYNNEI. The CDR3 totals 14 residues. CDR3 in amino acids: CASSNTERLNEQFF. Written as DNA, the CDR3 is TGTGCCAGCAGTAACACGGAGCGGCTAAATGAGCAGTTCTTC.

This clone has just a few counts. This sequence joins TRBV7-2 and TRBJ2-1, with 11 bases aligning to TRBD2. The junction had 7 bases not matched to a gene; V was cut back by 5 bases and J by 10 bases. The germline CDR1 and CDR2 sequences are SGHTA and FQGNSA. CDR3 length: 14 amino acids. The CDR3 spells CASSELAGAAEQFF. DNA of the CDR3: TGTGCCAGCAGCGAACTAGCGGGAGCGGCGGAGCAGTTCTTC. The variable domain in full, completed from reference TRBV7-2 and TRBJ2-1, reads GAGVSQSPSNKVTEKGKDVELRCDPISGHTALYWYRQSLGQGLEFLIYFQGNSAPDKSGLPSDRFSAERTGGSVSTLTIQRTQQEDSAVYLCASSELAGAAEQFFGPGTRLTVL.

The chain links TRBV7-3 to TRBJ2-6; D may be TRBD1 (5 bases). This CDR3 spans 13 amino acids. CDR1 and CDR2 (germline): SGHTA, FQGTGA. Trimming stripped 5 bases from V and 10 bases from J, with 12 bases between. Here the CDR3 DNA reads TGTGCCAGCAGCCTCAACTACAGGAACGTCCTGACTTTC. Its protein is CASSLNYRNVLTF.

V and J are TRBV2 and TRBJ2-7; D is unresolved. Germline CDR1 SNHLY, CDR2 FYNNEI. Trimming pared 0 bases from V and 3 bases from J, leaving 9 bases between. This CDR3 spans 14 amino acids. The CDR3 sequence: CASSEARLNYEQYF. CDR3 coding DNA: TGTGCCAGCAGTGAAGCTCGGTTAAACTACGAGCAGTACTTC.

This chain links TRBV9 with TRBJ2-2; TRBD1 aligns across 8 bases. V gave up 5 bases and J gave up 2 bases; unmatched junction bases: 2. There are 14 residues in the CDR3. Germline CDR1 SGDLS, CDR2 YYNGEE. The CDR3 reads CASRGQANTGELFF. CDR3 sequence (DNA): TGTGCCAGCAGGGGACAGGCTAACACCGGGGAGCTGTTTTTT.

This rearrangement joins TRBV5-1 to TRBJ2-1, with a tentative D call TRBD2 (6 bases). The CDR3 has 17 residues. Germline V gives CDR1 SGHRS, CDR2 YFSETQ. V lost 0 bases to trimming and J lost 7 bases, with 20 bases between them. The CDR3 reads CASSLGGVSGVRNEQFF. Here the CDR3 DNA reads TGCGCCAGCAGCTTGGGAGGGGTGTCGGGAGTGAGGAATGAGCAGTTCTTC.

V gene TRBV5-6 combines with J gene TRBJ2-7, with TRBD1 matching 9 bases. Germline CDR1 and CDR2: SGHDT and YYEEEE. This CDR3 is built from 15 residues. V lost 2 bases and J lost 5; bases outside the gene matches: 8. The CDR3 here is CASSFWGTGSHEQYF. The CDR3 DNA sequence: TGTGCCAGCAGCTTTTGGGGGACAGGGTCCCACGAGCAGTACTTC.

In its sample, this clone was seen once. The same CDR3 can be traced to other DNA sequences in this sample. The chain joins TRBV5-4 to TRBJ2-1, with 7 nucleotides matching TRBD2. With V trimmed by 0 bases and J by 4 bases, 4 bases remained unmatched. This CDR3 spans 15 amino acids. CDR1 is SGHNT, CDR2 YYREEE, per germline (reference sequence). CDR3 amino acids: CASSLEGGSYNEQFF. CDR3 DNA sequence: TGTGCCAGCAGCTTGGAGGGAGGGTCATACAATGAGCAGTTCTTC.

The rearrangement uses TRBV19 and TRBJ1-1, with D unclear. The CDR3 runs to 13 residues. V was clipped by 3 bases and J by 2 bases, with 7 bases between them. The germline gives CDR1 LNHDA, CDR2 SQIVND (reference sequence). Here the CDR3 DNA reads TGTGCCAGTAGTATGAGTAGAAACACTGAAGCTTTCTTT. Its protein product is CASSMSRNTEAFF.

This chain uses TRBV5-1 with TRBJ1-4, with no clear D. The germline V gene has CDR1 SGHRS and CDR2 YFSETQ. The CDR3 covers 18 residues. The V gene lost 0 bases and the J gene lost 0 bases, with 15 bases spanning the gap. CDR3 DNA: TGCGCCAGCAGCTTGGGCACAACGTTCGGGTCAACTAATGAAAAACTGTTTTTT. Encoded protein: CASSLGTTFGSTNEKLFF.

This chain joins TRBV6-5 and TRBJ2-7; D perhaps matches TRBD2 (5 bases). The V gene's germline CDR1 is MNHEY and CDR2 SVGAGI. This CDR3 is built from 12 residues. Between the trimmed V and J ends, which lost 5 bases and 3 bases, there was a span of 8 bases. The CDR3 DNA reads as TGTGCCAGCAGTCCCCGGGACTACGAGCAGTACTTC. It is translated as CASSPRDYEQYF.

The chain couples TRBV2 to TRBJ1-1; D may be TRBD1 (5 bases). The CDR3 length is 15 residues. The V gene lost 0 bases and the J gene lost 5 bases, with 13 bases spanning the gap. Germline loops: CDR1 SNHLY, CDR2 FYNNEI. Here the CDR3 reads CASSEARGMWTEAFF. The DNA for the CDR3 is TGTGCCAGCAGTGAAGCCCGGGGGATGTGGACTGAAGCTTTCTTT.